This T cell receptor (beta chain) was sequenced in a study of blood T cell repertoires in COVID-19. Study background: In each case, the material was cDNA or gDNA derived from T cells, B-cell-depleted T cells, or PBMCs.

Germline V gene sequence: CDR1 SGHVT, CDR2 SQSDAQ. V shed 1 base and J 4 bases; nucleotides not matched to a gene: 7. The CDR3 totals 16 residues. TCRdb keeps only in-frame clones here, not all; method: immunoSEQ multiplex PCR. Of around 54,000 clones in the sample, roughly nine tenths were seen once. Sequencing was carried out using peripheral blood. V usage is TRBV7-4 and J usage is TRBJ2-5, with TRBD1 matching over 9 bases. This receptor was taken from a human donor in a cohort sampled during active COVID-19. The chain's CDR3 is CASSLEGTGRGETQYF. The CDR3 DNA reads as TGTGCCAGCAGCTTAGAGGGGACAGGGCGGGGAGAGACCCAGTACTTC.